This TCR beta chain was found in a study of T cells in Graves' hyperthyroidism and ophthalmopathy. Study-level points and caveats: A model using 13 V-J features told ophthalmopathy apart from stable hyperthyroidism.

V was trimmed by 2 bases and J by 3 bases, leaving 11 bases between them. This CDR3 region has 14 residues. Germline CDR1 reads SGHRS; CDR2 reads YFSETQ. When ophthalmopathy did not progress within 18 months, Graves' hyperthyroidism was considered stable. Each diagnosis was grounded in clinical symptoms, serum thyroxine and TRAb, thyroid ultrasound, and orbital computed tomography. On this clonotype: Its antigen remains unknown.

RNA transcripts gave rise to amplified TCR beta CDR3 regions. The HTBI set primed first-round TCR CDR3 RT-PCR. TCRdb reprocessed the multiplex PCR reads with MiXCR, giving one entry per CDR3 protein. In the table there are hundreds of thousands of distinct CDR3 sequences, 12% to 15% of which are singletons. The specimen sequenced was blood. The clonotype was recovered from a woman between 18 and 29 years old with Graves' hyperthyroidism. The genes are TRBV5-1 and TRBJ1-2; weak D call: TRBD1 (5 bases). CDR3 protein: CASSLFQTDYGYTF. In nucleotides, the CDR3 is TGCGCCAGCAGCTTATTTCAGACAGACTATGGCTACACCTTC.